The 24 T cell receptor beta chains in this list originate from one sample, sequenced in a study of T-cell reconstitution after alpha-beta-depleted transplantation in children (dated by TCRdb to about 2016). Libraries were built with PCR. The instrument was an Illumina HiSeq 2500. To normalize quantification of the TCRbeta repertoire, the TCR libraries were built with molecular barcoding that relied on unique molecular identifiers. The public reads were reprocessed in TCRdb via fastp at Q25 and MiXCR, keeping in-frame beta chains. Entries are consolidated by CDR3 protein sequence, retaining the most common genes and DNA. This sample lists a few hundred thousand distinct CDR3 sequences; over 9% were detected once. Approximately 2.3% of the sample comes from the top ten. The sequenced sample was PBMCs from the stem cell graft donor, obtained from the stem cell graft. The receptors derive from a human donor who donated a stem cell graft to a child with acute lymphoblastic leukemia.

This clonotype was counted between two and nine times. The chain links TRBV6-1 to TRBJ1-5, with D hard to call. V dropped 3 bases and J dropped 4 bases, with 7 bases sitting between them. The length of the CDR3 is 13 residues. Per germline, CDR1 MNHNS and CDR2 SASEGT. DNA of the CDR3: TGTGCCAGCAGTGAGCCCGGGAATCAGCCCCAGCATTTT. It yields the protein CASSEPGNQPQHF.

This clonotype has more than one count but fewer than ten. This chain joins TRBV6-1 and TRBJ1-5; D might be TRBD1 (5 bases). Trimming took 3 bases from V and 6 from J, leaving 15 bases between them. The length of the CDR3 is 15 residues. Germline loops: CDR1 MNHNS, CDR2 SASEGT. CDR3 nucleotide sequence: TGTGCCAGCAGTGATCTATTTGGGGGAGGTCAGCCCCAGCATTTT. It codes for CASSDLFGGGQPQHF.

This clonotype was seen a few times. This chain uses TRBV7-6 with TRBJ2-3, with a possible D match to TRBD1 (5 bases). The V and J ends lost 5 bases and 7 bases respectively, with 10 bases between them. Per germline, CDR1 SGHVS and CDR2 FNYEAQ. This CDR3 contains 12 residues. The CDR3 nucleotides are TGTGCCAGCAGCCCACGACAGAATACGCAGTATTTT. This gives the protein CASSPRQNTQYF. Looking up the rest from reference TRBV7-6 and TRBJ2-3 gives the full variable domain: GAGVSQSPRYKVTKRGQDVALRCDPISGHVSLYWYRQALGQGPEFLTYFNYEAQQDKSGLPNDRFSAERPEGSISTLTIQRTEQRDSAMYRCASSPRQNTQYFGPGTRLTVL.

J is TRBJ2-7 and V is TRBV21-1; the listed D gene, TRBD1, was not tested against the DNA. TRBV21-1 is described as a pseudogene. This CDR3 is 16 amino acids long. This CDR3 is CASSKKGDRVRYEQYF. CDR3 DNA: TGTGCCAGCAGCAAAAAGGGGGACAGGGTTCGCTACGAGCAGTACTTC.

This clonotype was picked up a small number of times. The V gene is TRBV7-2, the J gene TRBJ2-1, with 9 positions matching TRBD1. The ends lost 1 base at V and 7 bases at J; junction bases unmatched: 8. The V gene's germline CDR1 is SGHTA and CDR2 FQGNSA. The CDR3 is made up of 16 amino acids. The CDR3 nucleotides are TGTGCCAGCAGCTTAGAGGCGGGACAGGGACTTAATGAGCAGTTCTTC. It codes for CASSLEAGQGLNEQFF.

V is TRBV4-1 and J is TRBJ1-2, with TRBD1 matching 12 bases. Per germline, CDR1 MGHRA and CDR2 YSYEKL. The CDR3 spans 17 residues. Trimming took 0 bases from V and 3 from J; bases not matched to a gene: 5. The CDR3 coding sequence is TGCGCCAGCAGCCAAGATTTGGGGGACAGGGGGCACTATGGCTACACCTTC. This gives the protein CASSQDLGDRGHYGYTF.

The chain employs TRBV30 and TRBJ2-4; 10 bases match TRBD2. Trimming took 6 bases from V and 3 from J; bases not matched to a gene: 2. This CDR3 is built from 13 residues. The V gene's germline CDR1 is GTSNPN and CDR2 SVGIG (reference sequence). The CDR3 loop reads CACLAGDKNIQYF. The CDR3 region has the DNA TGTGCCTGTCTAGCGGGAGACAAAAACATTCAGTACTTC.

This clonotype was recorded a few times. The rearrangement links TRBV28 to TRBJ2-1; D is ambiguous. The germline V and J ends were trimmed by 6 bases and 8 bases, with 11 bases remaining between them. Per germline, CDR1 MDHEN and CDR2 SYDVKM. The CDR3 totals 12 residues. The CDR3 DNA is TGTGCCAGCAGCTACACGATGGATGAGCAGTTCTTC. Protein: CASSYTMDEQFF.

This clonotype was counted only a few times. The chain recombines TRBV5-1 with TRBJ1-4; tentatively, D is TRBD1 (6 bases). Germline lookup yields CDR1 SGHRS and CDR2 YFSETQ. The CDR3 totals 15 residues. The V end lost 2 bases, the J end lost 1 base, and 9 bases lay between the germline ends. This chain's CDR3 is CASSLQGGTNEKLFF. In nucleotides, the CDR3 is TGCGCCAGCAGCTTACAGGGAGGAACTAATGAAAAACTGTTTTTT.

This chain joins TRBV29-1 and TRBJ1-4; no definite D call. Per the germline V gene, CDR1 is SQVTM and CDR2 is ANQGSEA. The CDR3 covers 15 residues. Trimming stripped 4 bases from V and 3 bases from J, with 15 bases between. The CDR3 loop is CSVGPRGSPNEKLFF. CDR3 nucleotides: TGCAGCGTTGGTCCCCGGGGTTCTCCTAATGAAAAACTGTTTTTT.

The table lists this clonotype with a few counts. The chain recombines TRBV5-6 with TRBJ2-7, with D perhaps given as TRBD1 or TRBD2 (5 bases each). Trimming cost V 4 bases and J 5 bases, with 16 bases left between them. This CDR3 is built from 14 residues. Looked up from germline, CDR1 is SGHDT and CDR2 is YYEEEE. CDR3 nucleotides: TGTGCCAGCAGCCTCCCGGGGCCGCGGGACGAGCAGTACTTC. It is translated as CASSLPGPRDEQYF. Combining the CDR3 with reference TRBV5-6 and TRBJ2-7 gives the whole variable domain DAGVTQSPTHLIKTRGQQVTLRCSPKSGHDTVSWYQQALGQGPQFIFQYYEEEERQRGNFPDRFSGHQFPNYSSELNVNALLLGDSALYLCASSLPGPRDEQYFGPGTRLTVT.

This clonotype was picked up a small number of times. This chain joins TRBV7-9 and TRBJ2-7; TRBD2 matches at 14 bases. Germline-derived CDR1 and CDR2 are SEHNR and FQNEAQ (reference sequence). The CDR3 runs 16 residues. Trimming took 3 bases from V and 7 from J; bases not matched to a gene: 8. The CDR3 protein is CASSLLQGLAGEEQYF. The CDR3 DNA follows: TGTGCCAGCAGCTTGTTGCAGGGACTAGCGGGAGAGGAGCAGTACTTC.

The count of this clonotype is one. The rearrangement links TRBV4-2 to TRBJ2-5; D is undetermined. The CDR3 length is 16 residues. In germline, CDR1 is LGHNA, CDR2 YNFKEQ. Between the trimmed V and J ends, which lost 3 bases and 7 bases, there was a span of 21 bases. The CDR3 reads CASSHPVLVAPRTQYF. The CDR3 coding sequence is TGTGCCAGCAGCCACCCCGTCCTCGTGGCCCCGAGGACCCAGTACTTC.

The chain links TRBV12-2 to TRBJ2-7; TRBD2, the table's D call, was not compared with the DNA. TRBV12-2 is a pseudogene locus. This CDR3 is 17 amino acids long. The CDR3 reads CASRLLDSGSSPYEQYF. In DNA, the CDR3 is TGTGCAAGTCGCTTACTTGACAGCGGGAGTTCTCCCTACGAGCAGTACTTC.

This clonotype was seen a handful of times. This chain joins TRBV20-1 and TRBJ2-5; TRBD1 aligns across 7 bases. Looked up from germline, CDR1 is DFQATT and CDR2 is SNEGSKA (reference sequence). This CDR3 spans 14 amino acids. J was trimmed by 5 bases and V by 6 bases; bases with no gene match: 12. CDR3: CSALPTGNRETQYF. CDR3 DNA: TGCAGTGCCCTGCCGACAGGGAATAGGGAGACCCAGTACTTC.

This clonotype was counted many times. The rearrangement uses TRBV27 and TRBJ2-3; perhaps TRBD2 as D (5 bases). The V gene lost 3 bases and the J gene lost 2 bases, with 15 bases spanning the gap. The length of the CDR3 is 16 residues. In germline, CDR1 is MNHEY, CDR2 SMNVEV (reference sequence). CDR3 in amino acids: CASSLGEAFYTDTQYF. In DNA form, the CDR3 reads TGTGCCAGCAGTTTGGGAGAAGCCTTCTACACAGATACGCAGTATTTT.

Comments on this clonotype: Just one base apart from a much larger clone, this may be a read error. The V and J genes are TRBV10-3 and TRBJ2-7, with 10 bases lining up with TRBD1. J gave up 6 bases and V 5 bases, and 4 bases lay outside the gene matches. The germline V gene has CDR1 ENHRY and CDR2 SYGVKD. The CDR3 consists of 13 residues. This CDR3 reads CAISLGDRGEQYF. The CDR3, as DNA: TGTGCCATCAGTCTAGGGGACAGGGGCGAGCAGTACTTC.

This clonotype was recorded at least ten times. This rearrangement joins TRBV7-9 to TRBJ2-7; 8 nucleotides align to TRBD2. Germline lookup yields CDR1 SEHNR and CDR2 FQNEAQ (reference sequence). The CDR3 loop spans 15 amino acids. V was clipped by 5 bases and J by 6 bases; unmatched bases: 12. CDR3 in amino acids: CASSRGGLDVGEQYF. The CDR3 bases are TGTGCCAGCAGCCGAGGGGGACTAGATGTGGGCGAGCAGTACTTC.

This clonotype was seen a handful of times. This rearrangement joins TRBV9 to TRBJ2-7; TRBD1 matches at 9 bases. The CDR3 extends over 14 amino acids. The J segment lost 6 bases and the V segment lost 3 bases, leaving 7 bases of the junction unmatched. Germline V gene data show CDR1 as SGDLS and CDR2 as YYNGEE. The CDR3 DNA sequence: TGTGCCAGCAGCGGGGGGACAGGGAGGGGCGAGCAGTACTTC. It is translated as CASSGGTGRGEQYF. Combining the CDR3 with reference TRBV9 and TRBJ2-7 gives the whole variable domain DSGVTQTPKHLITATGQRVTLRCSPRSGDLSVYWYQQSLDQGLQFLIQYYNGEERAKGNILERFSAQQFPDLHSELNLSSLELGDSALYFCASSGGTGRGEQYFGPGTRLTVT.

This clonotype has at least ten counts. This chain joins TRBV5-1 and TRBJ2-6, with 10 bases identical to TRBD1. V was clipped by 4 bases and J by 6 bases; unmatched bases: 13. Germline V gene sequence: CDR1 SGHRS, CDR2 YFSETQ. The CDR3 consists of 18 residues. The CDR3 sequence is CASSPGQGGPSVANVLTF. The CDR3, as DNA: TGCGCCAGCAGCCCAGGACAGGGGGGACCCTCAGTGGCCAACGTCCTGACTTTC.

V usage is TRBV4-1 and J usage is TRBJ1-2; TRBD1 might be the D (5 bases). V lost 1 base, J lost 4 bases, and 16 bases lay in between. Germline values: CDR1 MGHRA, CDR2 YSYEKL. This CDR3 is 16 amino acids long. The CDR3 loop is CASSQASMGVTYGYTF. Here the CDR3 DNA reads TGCGCCAGCAGCCAAGCGTCTATGGGGGTTACCTATGGCTACACCTTC.

This chain connects TRBV12-3 or TRBV12-4 to TRBJ2-1; 8 nucleotides align to TRBD2. The J segment lost 9 bases and the V segment lost 6 bases, leaving 13 bases of the junction unmatched. This CDR3 has 15 amino acids. The CDR3 loop is CASSLSGAVTSEQFF. CDR3 DNA: TGTGCCAGCAGCCTTAGCGGGGCTGTAACCAGTGAGCAGTTCTTC.

This clonotype has a handful of counts. The rearrangement uses TRBV4-1 and TRBJ2-3; TRBD2 matches at 12 bases. Germline V gene lookup returns CDR1 MGHRA and CDR2 YSYEKL. This CDR3 region has 15 residues. The V and J ends lost 4 bases and 4 bases, in that order; junction bases with no gene match: 3. CDR3 in amino acids: CASSRLAGDADTQYF. CDR3 bases: TGCGCCAGCAGCCGACTAGCGGGAGATGCAGATACGCAGTATTTT.

This clonotype was counted between two and nine times. V is TRBV7-9 and J is TRBJ1-1; D not certain. V was shortened by 3 bases and J by 2 bases, with 10 bases between the two germline ends. The germline V gene has CDR1 SEHNR and CDR2 FQNEAQ (reference sequence). This CDR3 has 14 amino acids. The CDR3 is CASSFSLLNTEAFF. The CDR3 DNA follows: TGTGCCAGCAGCTTCTCCTTGCTTAACACTGAAGCTTTCTTT.